This section outlines one T cell receptor (beta chain) sequence together with its context. This clonotype was detected ten times or more. Its antigen specificity is not known. No quality values exist for individual bases; no much larger clone is one base distant. The data stem from a study of CD8 T cells in ankylosing spondylitis (dated by TCRdb to 2017 to 2019). For context, the study as a whole: T cell receptor beta repertoires were profiled in healthy donors and ankylosing spondylitis patients so that disease-linked TCR variants could be found. The full study cohort comprised 20 to 30 ankylosing spondylitis patients and some 100 healthy donors. Peripheral blood was sampled, and synovial fluid was additionally collected from ankylosing spondylitis patients.

Findings and caveats that apply to the study as a whole: Some motif variants had previously been reported in the synovial fluid and blood of reactive arthritis patients, which suggests shared mechanisms of disease initiation. The disease-linked clones had a CD8+ phenotype and were found at relatively low frequencies in peripheral blood. Significant enrichment of the disease-linked clones was reported in matched synovial fluid samples from ankylosing spondylitis patients. A TCR beta motif made up of several highly homologous amino acid variants appeared to be characteristic of blood from ankylosing spondylitis patients.

The germline V gene encodes CDR1 SQVTM and CDR2 ANQGSEA. V is cut back by 8 bases and J by 5 bases, with 13 bases in the junction unmatched. The CDR3 covers 14 residues, taking in both the cysteine and the phenylalanine. Here the CDR3 DNA is all that survives: 42 bases in frame from base 1. Sequencing used an Illumina HiSeq 2500. Quantitative 5'-RACE with molecular barcodes was used to prepare TCR beta libraries. The original methods were these. A new computational method, built on a probabilistic model of VDJ rearrangement, was used to identify disease-linked TCR variants. TCRdb's own reprocessing of the public reads used fastp at Q25 and MiXCR and kept productive beta chains. Each CDR3 protein appears once, grouped with its most common genes and DNA. Clone size and V and J calls follow TCRdb, not the original study. The sample profile shows a few hundred thousand distinct CDR3 sequences; about 10% of them were found once. The ten biggest clones cover under 7% of the sample.

This receptor was obtained from a male donor with ankylosing spondylitis or in good health (not recorded which). The chain was built from TRBV29-1 and TRBJ2-3, with TRBD2 identical over 7 junction bases. Sequenced material: blood, either unsorted or a sorted T cell fraction (not recorded which). Read as DNA, the sequence is TGCAGCCTCGCCGGGCGGGAGTACGGAGATACGCAGTATTTT. Translated, it gives CSLAGREYGDTQYF.